This T cell receptor beta chain was identified in a study of T cells in Graves' hyperthyroidism and ophthalmopathy. Amplification yielded TCR beta CDR3 regions, with RNA transcripts as the source. When the TCR CDR3 underwent first-round RT-PCR, the HTBI primer set was used. TCRdb itself ran the multiplex PCR reads through MiXCR, one entry per CDR3 protein. In the table there are roughly 700,000 distinct CDR3 sequences, over 35% of which are singletons. The germline gives CDR1 SQVTM, CDR2 ANQGSEA. This CDR3 is 11 amino acids long. V was clipped by 8 bases and J by 10 bases, with 17 bases between them. The rearrangement uses TRBV29-1 and TRBJ1-2, with D perhaps matching TRBD1 (5 bases). The material sequenced was blood. This clonotype was sampled from a woman aged 40 to 49 with Graves' hyperthyroidism. The chain's CDR3 is CSLGSGTDYTF. CDR3 nucleotides: TGCAGCTTGGGTTCGGGGACTGACTACACCTTC.